These 13 T cell receptor beta chains came from one sample sequenced in a study of T cells after yellow fever vaccination. TCRdb fed the 5' RACE reads into MiXCR, producing one record per CDR3 protein. Of approximately 550,000 distinct CDR3 sequences in the sample, around an eighth were seen once. Sequencing was performed on PBMCs, taken on the day of the yellow fever booster vaccination. The source of these receptors is a man under 40 who received the YFV17D yellow fever vaccine.

The chain carries TRBV20-1 and TRBJ1-4, with D unresolved. The germline CDR1 and CDR2 sequences are DFQATT and SNEGSKA (reference sequence). Trimming shortened V by 1 base and J by 0 bases, and 12 bases separated the two germline ends. The CDR3 has 16 amino acids. The CDR3 region is CSARVPPRATNEKLFF. CDR3 nucleotides: TGCAGTGCTAGAGTACCGCCTCGAGCAACTAATGAAAAACTGTTTTTT.

This clonotype was found a few times. V and J are TRBV6-2 or TRBV6-3 and TRBJ2-5, with 12 bases fitting TRBD1. CDR1 and CDR2 from the germline V gene are MNHEY and SVGEGT. The CDR3 covers 17 residues. Unmatched junction bases numbered 12, after V lost 6 bases and J lost 4 bases. CDR3 coding DNA: TGTGCCAGCAGAAGAGTTTGGGGACAGGGGGCGAGAGAGACCCAGTACTTC. Translating it yields CASRRVWGQGARETQYF.

The table lists this clonotype with a few counts. The V and J genes are TRBV7-6 and TRBJ2-2; 13 nucleotides agree with TRBD2. The germline CDR1 and CDR2 sequences are SGHVS and FNYEAQ. The CDR3 extends over 15 amino acids. Trimming removed 5 bases from V and 4 bases from J; junction bases left unmatched: 1. The CDR3 sequence: CASSRTSGGTGELFF. The CDR3 region has the DNA TGTGCCAGCAGCCGGACTAGCGGGGGCACCGGGGAGCTGTTTTTT.

This clonotype was observed many times. The V gene is TRBV24-1, the J gene TRBJ2-1; the match to TRBD2 covers 14 bases. The ends lost 5 bases at V and 9 bases at J; junction bases unmatched: 8. This CDR3 is built from 16 residues. Germline V gene sequence: CDR1 KGHDR, CDR2 SFDVKD. The CDR3: CATSARGLAGVFEQFF. DNA for the CDR3: TGTGCCACCAGTGCAAGGGGACTAGCGGGAGTGTTTGAGCAGTTCTTC.

This clonotype was picked up many times. The chain recombines TRBV4-3 with TRBJ2-7; D remains ambiguous. Germline CDR1 and CDR2: LGHNA and YSLEER. There are 16 residues in the CDR3. Trimming removed 0 bases at V and 5 bases at J, with 17 bases between. CDR3 residues: CASSQEPTSAGNEQYF. CDR3 nucleotides: TGCGCCAGCAGCCAAGAGCCAACGTCTGCAGGTAACGAGCAGTACTTC.

This clonotype was found many times. The chain combines TRBV5-6 with TRBJ2-7, with D possibly being TRBD2 (6 bases). CDR1 and CDR2 (germline): SGHDT, YYEEEE. Trimming took off 0 bases at V and 0 bases at J, with 10 bases between the two ends. The CDR3 sequence is 15 residues long. The CDR3 DNA is TGTGCCAGCAGCTTGGTCGGGAGCATCTCCTACGAGCAGTACTTC. Its protein product is CASSLVGSISYEQYF. The full variable domain, its missing parts supplied by reference TRBV5-6 and TRBJ2-7, is DAGVTQSPTHLIKTRGQQVTLRCSPKSGHDTVSWYQQALGQGPQFIFQYYEEEERQRGNFPDRFSGHQFPNYSSELNVNALLLGDSALYLCASSLVGSISYEQYFGPGTRLTVT.

The chain uses TRBV14 and TRBJ1-2, with a weak D call TRBD1 (6 bases). The CDR3 length is 12 residues. Trimming cost V 6 bases and J 8 bases, with 13 bases left between them. Germline values: CDR1 SGHDN, CDR2 FVKESK. The DNA for the CDR3 is TGTGCCAGCAGACCCCCCGGGGGCGGCTACACCTTC. This sequence encodes CASRPPGGGYTF.

This clonotype has at least ten counts. The J gene is TRBJ2-1, the V gene TRBV5-6; a weak D match, TRBD2 (6 bases). CDR1 and CDR2 from the germline V gene are SGHDT and YYEEEE. Trimming took off 0 bases at V and 8 bases at J, with 9 bases between the two ends. The CDR3 totals 13 residues. The CDR3 spells CASSLAGVYEQFF. CDR3 nucleotide sequence: TGTGCCAGCAGCTTGGCGGGGGTATATGAGCAGTTCTTC.

This clonotype has only a few counts. The chain employs TRBV10-2 and TRBJ2-7; perhaps TRBD1 as D (5 bases). CDR1 and CDR2 (germline): WSHSY, SAAADI. The CDR3 runs 13 residues. The V end lost 7 bases, the J end lost 1 base, and 11 bases lay between the germline ends. The CDR3 DNA reads as TGCGCCAGCATCCGAGACAGTTCCTACGAGCAGTACTTC. Translation: CASIRDSSYEQYF.

This clonotype was seen a few times. V and J are TRBV27 and TRBJ2-1, with D perhaps being TRBD1 or TRBD2 (5 bases each). The CDR3 consists of 15 residues. V lost 2 bases to trimming and J lost 6 bases, with 14 bases between them. Germline V gene sequence: CDR1 MNHEY, CDR2 SMNVEV (reference sequence). The CDR3: CASSLGQGRFNEQFF. The CDR3 DNA reads TGTGCCAGCAGTTTAGGGCAGGGACGTTTCAATGAGCAGTTCTTC.

The table lists this clonotype with a few counts. The chain has TRBV27 and TRBJ1-2; D uncertain. There are 15 residues in the CDR3. Germline CDR1 is MNHEY and CDR2 is SMNVEV (reference sequence). V lost 5 bases and J lost 4, with 17 bases in between. The CDR3 sequence: CASSPLDPGVYGYTF. As DNA, the CDR3 is TGTGCCAGCAGTCCGCTGGACCCTGGGGTCTATGGCTACACCTTC.

V and J are TRBV20-1 and TRBJ1-5; 7 bases line up with TRBD1. Germline V gives CDR1 DFQATT, CDR2 SNEGSKA (reference sequence). The CDR3 is 14 residues long. V shed 4 bases, J shed 4 bases, and the junction held 7 bases outside the gene matches. CDR3 sequence reads: CSAKTSQGNQPQHF. In DNA, the CDR3 is TGCAGTGCTAAGACCTCACAGGGGAATCAGCCCCAGCATTTT.

This clonotype was observed many times. The chain recombines TRBV19 with TRBJ2-1; D gene ambiguous. This CDR3 region has 13 residues. V was pared by 0 bases and J by 4 bases, with 4 bases between. CDR1 and CDR2 from the germline V gene are LNHDA and SQIVND (reference sequence). CDR3 in amino acids: CASSIDPYNEQFF. The CDR3 nucleotides are TGTGCCAGTAGTATAGATCCTTACAATGAGCAGTTCTTC.